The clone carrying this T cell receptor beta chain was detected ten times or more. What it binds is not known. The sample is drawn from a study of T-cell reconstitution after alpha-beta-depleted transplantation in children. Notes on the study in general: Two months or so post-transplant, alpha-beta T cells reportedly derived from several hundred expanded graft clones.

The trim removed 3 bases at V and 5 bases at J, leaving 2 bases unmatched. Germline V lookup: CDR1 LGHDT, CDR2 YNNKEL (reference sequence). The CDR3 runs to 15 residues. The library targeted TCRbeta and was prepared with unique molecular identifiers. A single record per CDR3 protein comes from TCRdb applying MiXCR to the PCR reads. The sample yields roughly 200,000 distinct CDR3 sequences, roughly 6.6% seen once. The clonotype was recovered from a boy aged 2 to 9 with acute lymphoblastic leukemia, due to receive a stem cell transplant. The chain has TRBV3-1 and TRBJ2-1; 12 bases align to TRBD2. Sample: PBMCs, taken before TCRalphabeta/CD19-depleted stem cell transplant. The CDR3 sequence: CASSQTSGGHNEQFF. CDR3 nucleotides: TGTGCCAGCAGCCAGACTAGCGGGGGCCACAATGAGCAGTTCTTC.